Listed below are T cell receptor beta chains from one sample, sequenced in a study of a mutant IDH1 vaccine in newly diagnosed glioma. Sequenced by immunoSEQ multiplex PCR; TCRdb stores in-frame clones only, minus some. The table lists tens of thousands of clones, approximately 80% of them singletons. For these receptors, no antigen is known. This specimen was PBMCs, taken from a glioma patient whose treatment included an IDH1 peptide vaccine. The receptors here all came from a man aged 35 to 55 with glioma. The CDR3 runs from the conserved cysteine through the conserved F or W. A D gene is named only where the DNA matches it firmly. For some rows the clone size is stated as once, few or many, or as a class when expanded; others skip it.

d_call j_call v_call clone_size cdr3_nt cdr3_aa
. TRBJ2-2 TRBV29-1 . TGCAGCGTGGGCCGGCCGAACACCGGGGAGCTGTTTTTT CSVGRPNTGELFF
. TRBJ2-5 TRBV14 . TGTGCCAGCAGCCAAAAGAACCGGCAGAGAGAGACCCAGTACTTC CASSQKNRQRETQYF
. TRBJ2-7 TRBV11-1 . TGTGCCAGCAGCTTACAGCCGACCTACGAGCAGTACTTC CASSLQPTYEQYF
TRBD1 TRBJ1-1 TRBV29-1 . TGCAGCGTTTCTCGACAGGGCGATGGGAACACTGAAGCTTTCTTT CSVSRQGDGNTEAFF
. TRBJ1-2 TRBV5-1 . TGCGCCAGCAGCTTGGATACAGGGATGAACTATGGCTACACCTTC CASSLDTGMNYGYTF
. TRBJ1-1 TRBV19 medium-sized TGTGCCAGTAGTTCTGCTGGAGGAGCTAGAGAGGAGAGGAACACTGAAGCTTTCTTT CASSSAGGAREERNTEAFF
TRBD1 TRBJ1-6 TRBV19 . TGTGCCAGTAGTATATACAGGGGTGTGGACTCACCCCTCCACTTT CASSIYRGVDSPLHF
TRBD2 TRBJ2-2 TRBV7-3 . TGTGCCAGCAGCCCGAGCGGGGGGACTCGCACCGGGGAGCTGTTTTTT CASSPSGGTRTGELFF
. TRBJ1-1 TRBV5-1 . TGCGCCAGCAGCTTGGGAACTGTGAACACTGAAGCTTTCTTT CASSLGTVNTEAFF
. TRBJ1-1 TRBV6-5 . TGTGCCAGCAGTTACGGCGCCTCTAACACTGAAGCTTTCTTT CASSYGASNTEAFF
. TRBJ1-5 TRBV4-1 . TGCGCCAGCAGCCAAGGGGCAGGGAATCAGCCCCAGCATTTT CASSQGAGNQPQHF
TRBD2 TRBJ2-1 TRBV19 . TGTGCCAGTAGTGTAACTAGCGGGGACCACAATGAGCAGTTCTTC CASSVTSGDHNEQFF
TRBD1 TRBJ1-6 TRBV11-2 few TGTGCCAGCACCGAGGACAGGGGACGTTCACCCCTCCACTTT CASTEDRGRSPLHF
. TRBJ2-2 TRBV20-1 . TGCAGTGCTATTTGGACCGGGGAGCTGTTTTTT CSAIWTGELFF
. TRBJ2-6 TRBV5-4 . TGTGCCAGCAGCTTTGAGTCTGGGGCCAACGTCCTGACTTTC CASSFESGANVLTF
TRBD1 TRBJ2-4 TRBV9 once TGTGCCAGCAGCGTAGGAGACAGGGGAGCCAAAAACATTCAGTACTTC CASSVGDRGAKNIQYF
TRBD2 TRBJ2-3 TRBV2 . TGTGCCAGCAGTGAACTAGCGGGGGTTGTCGATACGCAGTATTTT CASSELAGVVDTQYF
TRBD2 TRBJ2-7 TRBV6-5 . TGTGCCAGCAGTGTTAGCGGGGGGTTCTACGAGCAGTACTTC CASSVSGGFYEQYF
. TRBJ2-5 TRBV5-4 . TGTGCCAGCAGCGTCGGGGGAGGAGAGACCCAGTACTTC CASSVGGGETQYF
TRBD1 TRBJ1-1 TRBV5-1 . TGCGCCAGCAGCCTGAGACAGGGGCTTAACACTGAAGCTTTCTTT CASSLRQGLNTEAFF
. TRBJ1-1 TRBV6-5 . TGTGCCAGCAGTTACGGCAGGGTTACTGAAGCTTTCTTT CASSYGRVTEAFF
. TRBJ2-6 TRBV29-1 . TGCAGCGTTGCGGGCCGACTTTCTGGGGCCAACGTCCTGACTTTC CSVAGRLSGANVLTF
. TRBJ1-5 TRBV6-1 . TGTGCCAGCAGTGAAAACTTTGTTCCCGGGGGAGCTTATAGCAATCAGCCCCAGCATTTT CASSENFVPGGAYSNQPQHF